This is a list of T cell receptor beta chains from one sample in a study of blood T cell repertoires in COVID-19. Profiling relied on immunoSEQ multiplex PCR, and the TCRdb table lists in-frame clones only, not all of them. Among 390,000 or so clones listed, around 87% were seen once. The sequenced sample was peripheral blood. The receptors were sampled from a woman in her thirties with COVID-19, enrolled during active disease. The CDR3 runs from the conserved cysteine through the conserved F or W. A D gene is named only where the DNA matches it firmly. Only some rows state a clone size, as once, few, many or a class for expanded clones.

d_gene: TRBD2
v_gene: TRBV7-9
abundance: NA
j_gene: TRBJ2-1
CDR3nt: TGTGCCAGCAGCCCCCGGACTAGCGGGGTCTCCTACAATGAGCAGTTCTTC
CDR3aa: CASSPRTSGVSYNEQFF

d_gene: TRBD2
v_gene: TRBV6-4
abundance: NA
j_gene: TRBJ2-1
CDR3nt: TGTGCCAGCAGTCAAAACCTAGCGGGAGTTGAGCAGTTCTTC
CDR3aa: CASSQNLAGVEQFF

d_gene: TRBD2
v_gene: TRBV5-1
abundance: NA
j_gene: TRBJ2-3
CDR3nt: TGCGCCAGCAGTCCTCTAGCGGGAGCTGGCACAGATACGCAGTATTTT
CDR3aa: CASSPLAGAGTDTQYF

d_gene: TRBD1
v_gene: TRBV28
abundance: NA
j_gene: TRBJ1-4
CDR3nt: TGTGCCAGCAGTTCCGGACAGGATCGTAATGAAAAACTGTTTTTT
CDR3aa: CASSSGQDRNEKLFF

d_gene: NA
v_gene: TRBV11-1
abundance: NA
j_gene: TRBJ1-3
CDR3nt: TGTGCCAGCGGCCCCGCTGGAAACACCATATATTTT
CDR3aa: CASGPAGNTIYF

d_gene: TRBD1
v_gene: TRBV13
abundance: NA
j_gene: TRBJ1-2
CDR3nt: TGTGCCAGCAGCTTAAACAGGGGGGACTATGGCTACACCTTC
CDR3aa: CASSLNRGDYGYTF

d_gene: NA
v_gene: TRBV5-1
abundance: NA
j_gene: TRBJ2-7
CDR3nt: TGCGCCAGCAGCTACCCCGGGAAGTCCTACGAGCAGTACTTC
CDR3aa: CASSYPGKSYEQYF

d_gene: NA
v_gene: TRBV11-2
abundance: NA
j_gene: TRBJ2-7
CDR3nt: TGTGCCAGCAGCTTCCGGGGCTCCTACGAGCAGTACTTC
CDR3aa: CASSFRGSYEQYF

d_gene: NA
v_gene: TRBV6-6
abundance: NA
j_gene: TRBJ2-7
CDR3nt: TGTGCCAGCAGAAGCTTTGGGGGAGGAGCCACTTACGAGCAGTACTTC
CDR3aa: CASRSFGGGATYEQYF

d_gene: TRBD1
v_gene: TRBV28
abundance: NA
j_gene: TRBJ1-4
CDR3nt: TGTGCCAGCAGTATGCTCTTCCGGGACAGGGTCGGAAAACTGTTTTTT
CDR3aa: CASSMLFRDRVGKLFF

d_gene: NA
v_gene: TRBV12-3/TRBV12-4
abundance: NA
j_gene: TRBJ2-7
CDR3nt: TGTGCCAGCAGTTTACAGGGAAGGGGCGAGCAGTACTTC
CDR3aa: CASSLQGRGEQYF

d_gene: TRBD2
v_gene: TRBV5-1
abundance: NA
j_gene: TRBJ2-1
CDR3nt: TGCGCCAGCAGCGTGGGACTAGCGCCCCATAATGAGCAGTTCTTC
CDR3aa: CASSVGLAPHNEQFF

d_gene: TRBD1
v_gene: TRBV27
abundance: NA
j_gene: TRBJ2-7
CDR3nt: TGTGCCAGCAGGCGAGGACAGGGGGCCTACGAGCAGTACTTC
CDR3aa: CASRRGQGAYEQYF

d_gene: NA
v_gene: TRBV3-1/TRBV3-2
abundance: NA
j_gene: TRBJ2-3
CDR3nt: TGTGCCAGCAGCCAAGATCTCCCCCGGGATACGCAGTATTTT
CDR3aa: CASSQDLPRDTQYF

d_gene: NA
v_gene: TRBV11-2
abundance: NA
j_gene: TRBJ2-1
CDR3nt: TGTGCCAGCAGCTTAGACCCGGGATTCGATGAGCAGTTCTTC
CDR3aa: CASSLDPGFDEQFF

d_gene: TRBD2
v_gene: TRBV28
abundance: NA
j_gene: TRBJ2-7
CDR3nt: TGTGCCAGCAGTCTCTATAGCGGGAGTGGGGAGCAGTACTTC
CDR3aa: CASSLYSGSGEQYF

d_gene: TRBD2
v_gene: TRBV7-2
abundance: NA
j_gene: TRBJ2-7
CDR3nt: TGTGCCAGCAACGGGGGGTCCTACGAGCAGTACTTC
CDR3aa: CASNGGSYEQYF

d_gene: NA
v_gene: TRBV30
abundance: once
j_gene: TRBJ1-1
CDR3nt: TGTGCCTGGAGTGCAGGGCGGAACACTGAAGCTTTCTTT
CDR3aa: CAWSAGRNTEAFF

d_gene: TRBD1
v_gene: TRBV27
abundance: NA
j_gene: TRBJ1-4
CDR3nt: TGTGCCAGCACCACAGGGACAGTTAATGAAAAACTGTTTTTT
CDR3aa: CASTTGTVNEKLFF

d_gene: NA
v_gene: TRBV4-3
abundance: NA
j_gene: TRBJ2-1
CDR3nt: TGCGCCAGCAGCCAAGAGGGCATCCGCAATGAGCAGTTCTTC
CDR3aa: CASSQEGIRNEQFF

d_gene: NA
v_gene: TRBV5-1
abundance: NA
j_gene: TRBJ2-1
CDR3nt: TGCGCCAGCAGCTTGGGAGGTGCCGGCTCCTACAATGAGCAGTTCTTC
CDR3aa: CASSLGGAGSYNEQFF

d_gene: TRBD1
v_gene: TRBV5-1
abundance: NA
j_gene: TRBJ1-2
CDR3nt: TGCGCCAGCAGCTGGGGATCTCGACAGGGGCCGCCTGGCTACACCTTC
CDR3aa: CASSWGSRQGPPGYTF

d_gene: NA
v_gene: TRBV24-1
abundance: few
j_gene: TRBJ1-5
CDR3nt: TGTGCCACCGGAGGTCCTAGCAATCAGCCCCAGCATTTT
CDR3aa: CATGGPSNQPQHF

d_gene: NA
v_gene: TRBV11-3
abundance: NA
j_gene: TRBJ1-1
CDR3nt: TGTGCCAGCAGCTTCGGTTTGAACACTGAAGCTTTCTTT
CDR3aa: CASSFGLNTEAFF

d_gene: TRBD2
v_gene: TRBV6-5
abundance: NA
j_gene: TRBJ2-3
CDR3nt: TGTGCCAGCAGTTCCCTAGCGGGAAGTGCAGATACGCAGTATTTT
CDR3aa: CASSSLAGSADTQYF

d_gene: TRBD1
v_gene: TRBV4-1
abundance: NA
j_gene: TRBJ2-7
CDR3nt: TGCGCCAGCAGCCAATCCGGGACAGGGGGTATCGACGAGCAGTACTTC
CDR3aa: CASSQSGTGGIDEQYF

d_gene: TRBD1
v_gene: TRBV19
abundance: NA
j_gene: TRBJ2-7
CDR3nt: TGTGCCAGCTCCGGGACAGGGTCTTACGAGCAGTACTTC
CDR3aa: CASSGTGSYEQYF

d_gene: NA
v_gene: TRBV6-5
abundance: NA
j_gene: TRBJ2-7
CDR3nt: TGTGCCAGCAGTCCTCACAGAGCCTACGAGCAGTACTTC
CDR3aa: CASSPHRAYEQYF